This T cell receptor beta chain is drawn from a study of T-cell memory formation after mild COVID-19. As for the study in general: Largely donor-specific TCR clusters were found. The study, taken as a whole, reports: From day 15 to 85, contracting clones were balanced between CD4 and CD8, whereas later expanders leaned toward CD4+.

Germline assignment: CDR1 SGHRS and CDR2 YFSETQ. Germline trimming cut 0 bases from V and 9 bases from J; bases unmatched to any gene: 16. This CDR3 is 19 amino acids long. This clonotype has a count of ten or more. Its antigen is undetermined. TCRdb reprocessed the 5' RACE reads via MiXCR and lists one record per CDR3 protein. The table shows about 6,100 distinct CDR3 sequences, with about 18% occurring only once. This TCR came from an adult woman who had mild COVID-19 (a few samples of this study predate the infection). Cell type and time point are not known. The sequencing input was PBMCs or a T cell subset sorted from them (not recorded which). V usage is TRBV5-1 and J usage is TRBJ2-1; 12 nucleotides match TRBD2. The CDR3 nucleotides are TGCGCCAGCAGCTTGGGACTAGCGGGGGCGACCTACAGGGACACTGAGCAGTTCTTC. It codes for CASSLGLAGATYRDTEQFF.